This TCR beta chain comes out of a study of cytomegalovirus exposure and HLA in healthy donors. Study-level findings and limits: According to a later analysis, most TCR beta chains associated with CMV appeared HLA-restricted. In an earlier analysis, about 87% or about 30%: the productive usage of most TCR beta V segments. Listed as cytomegalovirus-associated were 164 TCR beta chains.

The study ran its PCR with 60 Vbeta and 13 Jbeta primers. Method: immunoSEQ multiplex PCR; TCRdb's copy keeps in-frame clones and lacks some. This table has about 140,000 clones, 80% appearing once. Comment on this clone: Its specificity is not known.

Between the trimmed V and J ends, which lost 5 bases and 6 bases, there was a span of 17 bases. Germline V gives CDR1 SGHRS, CDR2 YFSETQ. The CDR3 totals 15 residues. The chain links TRBV5-1 to TRBJ2-2, with D perhaps matching TRBD2 (6 bases). The sample taken for sequencing was PBMCs. The source is a man aged 40-49 years in good health and CMV-seronegative. In DNA, the CDR3 is TGCGCCAGCAGTAAGGACCCGCGGGGTGCCGGGGAGCTGTTTTTT. Protein product: CASSKDPRGAGELFF. Based on the CDR3 plus reference TRBV5-1 and TRBJ2-2, the full variable domain is KAGVTQTPRYLIKTRGQQVTLSCSPISGHRSVSWYQQTPGQGLQFLFEYFSETQRNKGNFPGRFSGRQFSNSRSEMNVSTLELGDSALYLCASSKDPRGAGELFFGEGSRLTVL.